A selection of T cell receptor beta chains follows, all from one sample in a study of cytomegalovirus exposure and HLA in healthy donors. Here immunoSEQ multiplex PCR was the method, and the copy in TCRdb shows in-frame clones only, minus some. The sample has about 130,000 clones, about 70% seen once; the top ten hold around 1.9%. Sequencing was carried out using PBMCs. Receptors were obtained from a woman in her sixties in good health and CMV-seropositive. CDR3s include the opening cysteine and the closing phenylalanine or tryptophan. The D gene is left open where the match is weak. The listing skips clone size in some rows; elsewhere it reads once, few, many or a size class.

D	V	J	size	CDR3	DNA
TRBD1	TRBV27	TRBJ2-7	once	CASSQGQGREDPYEQYF	TGTGCCAGCAGCCAAGGACAGGGAAGGGAGGACCCCTACGAGCAGTACTTC
.	TRBV19	TRBJ2-7	.	CASSATWGAAYEQYF	TGTGCCAGTAGTGCCACGTGGGGCGCCGCCTACGAGCAGTACTTC
.	TRBV13	TRBJ1-2	.	CASSLQNTNYGYTF	TGTGCCAGCAGCTTACAGAATACTAACTATGGCTACACCTTC
.	TRBV29-1	TRBJ2-7	.	CSAKLGGRYEQYF	TGCAGCGCCAAATTGGGGGGAAGGTACGAGCAGTACTTC
TRBD1	TRBV9	TRBJ2-1	.	CASSVTGGNEQFF	TGTGCCAGCAGCGTGACAGGGGGGAATGAGCAGTTCTTC
TRBD2	TRBV5-1	TRBJ2-3	few	CASSLETSGRADTQYF	TGCGCCAGCAGCTTGGAGACTAGCGGGAGAGCAGATACGCAGTATTTT
.	TRBV5-4	TRBJ1-3	once	CASSDPGGGGNTIYF	TGTGCCAGCAGCGATCCGGGGGGTGGGGGAAACACCATATATTTT
.	TRBV28	TRBJ1-5	.	CASSLWSRGNSNQPQHF	TGTGCCAGCAGTTTATGGAGTAGGGGGAATAGCAATCAGCCCCAGCATTTT
TRBD2	TRBV27	TRBJ2-1	.	CASSSSSSGRIVDEQFF	TGTGCCAGCAGTTCCTCATCTAGCGGGAGGATCGTCGATGAGCAGTTCTTC
TRBD1	TRBV2	TRBJ1-1	.	CASRGPTGGRTEAFF	TGTGCCAGCAGGGGCCCTACAGGGGGAAGAACTGAAGCTTTCTTT
.	TRBV28	TRBJ2-1	.	CASRPRESSYNEQFF	TGTGCCAGCAGACCCCGGGAGTCCTCCTACAATGAGCAGTTCTTC
.	TRBV5-1	TRBJ2-2	.	CASSFPPAGQNTGELFF	TGCGCCAGCAGCTTCCCACCCGCAGGGCAGAACACCGGGGAGCTGTTTTTT
TRBD1	TRBV9	TRBJ1-2	.	CASSAPDRASLNYGYTF	TGTGCCAGCAGCGCCCCGGACAGGGCGTCTCTTAACTATGGCTACACCTTC
TRBD1	TRBV7-8	TRBJ1-1	.	CASSRDRSTEAFF	TGTGCCAGCAGCCGGGACAGGAGCACTGAAGCTTTCTTT
.	TRBV7-9	TRBJ2-7	.	CASSPWTVYEQYF	TGTGCCAGCAGCCCCTGGACAGTCTACGAGCAGTACTTC
TRBD2	TRBV28	TRBJ2-7	.	CASSSYPGLAGLAPYEQYF	TGTGCCAGCAGTTCCTATCCGGGACTAGCGGGCCTGGCCCCCTACGAGCAGTACTTC
TRBD1	TRBV28	TRBJ1-1	.	CASSLRAGTGYAFF	TGTGCCAGCAGTTTACGAGCCGGGACAGGGTATGCTTTCTTT
.	TRBV15	TRBJ2-7	once	CATSSGQREQYF	TGTGCCACCAGCAGTGGACAGCGCGAGCAGTACTTC
TRBD2	TRBV4-1	TRBJ2-1	.	CASKPGGLAGGPGYNEQFF	TGCGCCAGCAAACCTGGGGGATTAGCGGGAGGCCCGGGGTACAATGAGCAGTTCTTC
TRBD2	TRBV27	TRBJ2-1	.	CASSLSPPLLAVYNEQFF	TGTGCCAGCAGTTTATCCCCCCCGCTACTAGCGGTATACAATGAGCAGTTCTTC
.	TRBV5-4	TRBJ2-2	.	CASSPGQSNTGELFF	TGTGCCAGCAGCCCCGGACAGTCGAACACCGGGGAGCTGTTTTTT
.	TRBV5-1	TRBJ1-2	.	CASSPGGTDGDGYTF	TGCGCCAGCAGCCCCGGAGGCACCGACGGAGATGGCTACACCTTC
.	TRBV11-2	TRBJ1-5	.	CASSQGLSNQPQHF	TGTGCCAGCAGCCAAGGACTTAGCAATCAGCCCCAGCATTTT
.	TRBV6-5	TRBJ1-2	.	CASSYSGTGNYGYTF	TGTGCCAGCAGTTACTCGGGAACAGGGAACTATGGCTACACCTTC